This TCR beta chain comes out of a study of Ad26.COV2.S vaccination and SARS-CoV-2 variants. Study-wide context: Intramuscularly, Ad26.COV2.S was given either once or twice, 56 days apart.

Findings and caveats of the study: The TCR-based breadth and depth measures might underestimate overall T cell responses. Vaccinees displayed broader spike-specific TCR repertoires than placebo recipients. Similar non-spike TCR breadth was seen in vaccine and placebo recipients.

The CDR3 runs 14 residues. Germline-derived CDR1 and CDR2 are MNHEY and SMNVEV (reference sequence). With 1 base removed from V and 5 bases from J, the gap between germline ends came to 12 bases. Regarding treatment: 19 received Ad26.COV2.S at low or high dose, single or two shots; roughly five received placebo; per-sample allocation not given. Sampling was done on day 63 after the first vaccine or placebo injection. Remarks on this clone: Its specificity is not known.

TCRdb's copy holds only in-frame clones and misses some; the assay was immunoSEQ multiplex PCR. The sample shows 350,000 to 500,000 clones, 75% to 95% of them seen only once. The sequence was obtained from a person between 18 and 65 years old who received the Ad26.COV2.S COVID-19 vaccine or a placebo. The chain recombines TRBV27 with TRBJ2-7, with D possibly being TRBD2 (6 bases). The sequencing used peripheral blood, collected in a trial of Ad26.COV2.S vaccine versus placebo. Written as DNA, the CDR3 is TGTGCCAGCAGTTTATACCCGGGAGTGGACGAGCAGTACTTC. This gives the protein CASSLYPGVDEQYF.